This record covers a single T cell receptor beta chain. The sample originates from a study of monozygotic twins with inflammatory bowel disease. TCRdb re-called the 5' RACE reads and shows each CDR3 protein once, DNA omitted. The sample has a few hundred thousand distinct CDR3 sequences, and its top ten clones hold 2.5% to 3%. The CDR3 covers 12 residues. Germline CDR1 SGHAT, CDR2 FQNNGV. This sequence originates from a human donor with ulcerative colitis or Crohn's disease, or a healthy co-twin of an affected twin (not recorded which). This chain links TRBV11-2 with TRBJ2-3. Material: blood. CDR3: CASSLAQSPQYF.